The entry that follows covers one T cell receptor (beta chain) sequence. Its target is unknown. Original processing notes: Filtering of immunoSEQ junctional sequences could not match full-length read filtering. Libraries were prepared by immunoSEQ multiplex PCR; TCRdb keeps only in-frame clonotypes and omits some of them. The V and J calls and clone size are taken from that table; D and trimming were inferred from the DNA. The sample holds 1.5 million to 1.9 million clones, 95% to 99% seen once. The data stem from a study of shared clonotypes between healthy human individuals. In the study overall: Serving as donors were a couple of women and a few men, whose ages spanned 18 to 49.

Study results and caveats: Larger estimated richness was generally recorded for naive subsets relative to memory subsets. Few donors limited the genetic and exposure-history diversity represented.

The CDR3 totals 16 residues. With V trimmed by 5 bases and J by 4 bases, 8 bases remained unmatched. Germline V gene sequence: CDR1 MGHDK, CDR2 SYGVNS. The sequence was obtained from a man aged 25-45 years in good health. Material for sequencing was naive CD4+ T cells sorted from blood. As to subset: CD45RA+ positively selected. The V and J genes are TRBV25-1 and TRBJ2-6, with 7 bases lining up with TRBD1. The CDR3 DNA sequence: TGTGCCAGCAGTATATCCCGGGACAGCGGGGCCAACGTCCTGACTTTC. Translating gives CASSISRDSGANVLTF.